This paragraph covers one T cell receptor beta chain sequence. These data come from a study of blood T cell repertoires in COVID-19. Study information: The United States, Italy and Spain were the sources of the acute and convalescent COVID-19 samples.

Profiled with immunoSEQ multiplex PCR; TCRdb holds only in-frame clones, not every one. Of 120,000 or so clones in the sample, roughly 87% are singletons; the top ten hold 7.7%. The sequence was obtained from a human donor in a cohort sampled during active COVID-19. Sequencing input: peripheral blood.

CDR3 protein: CASSLGTGVNYGYTF. The CDR3 nucleotides are TGTGCCAGCAGTTTAGGGACAGGGGTTAACTATGGCTACACCTTC. V usage is TRBV5-6 and J usage is TRBJ1-2; 10 bases agree with TRBD1. V lost 5 bases to trimming and J lost 1 base; unmatched junction nucleotides: 5. The CDR3 consists of 15 residues. CDR1 is SGHDT and CDR2 is YYEEEE in the germline V gene.